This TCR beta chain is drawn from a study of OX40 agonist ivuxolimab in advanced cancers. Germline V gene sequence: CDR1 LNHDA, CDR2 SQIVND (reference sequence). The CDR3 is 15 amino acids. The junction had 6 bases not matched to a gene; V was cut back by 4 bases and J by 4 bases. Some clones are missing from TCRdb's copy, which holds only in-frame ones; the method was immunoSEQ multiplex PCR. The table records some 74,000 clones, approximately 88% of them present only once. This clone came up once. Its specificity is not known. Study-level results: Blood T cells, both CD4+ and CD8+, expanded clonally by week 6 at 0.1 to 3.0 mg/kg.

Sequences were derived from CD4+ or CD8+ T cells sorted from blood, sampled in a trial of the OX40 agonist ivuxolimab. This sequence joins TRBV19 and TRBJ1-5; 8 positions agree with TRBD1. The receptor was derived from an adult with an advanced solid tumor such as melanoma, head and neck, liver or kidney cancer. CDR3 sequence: CASSRQGPANQPQHF. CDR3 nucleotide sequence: TGTGCCAGTAGTAGACAGGGGCCTGCTAATCAGCCCCAGCATTTT.